This T cell receptor (beta chain) was retrieved from a study of Graves' ophthalmopathy and Graves' hyperthyroidism (dated by TCRdb to 2017 to 2018). In terms of the full investigation: Peripheral blood was collected at initial diagnosis, prior to any treatment. To tell Graves' ophthalmopathy apart from Graves' hyperthyroidism, and to predict which patients would progress to ophthalmopathy, the study relied on TCR beta repertoire signatures. In 6 or 7 hyperthyroidism patients, T-cell repertoires of thyroid tissue and blood were compared. An independent validation cohort was composed of some 18 hyperthyroidism patients and 17 patients who later progressed from hyperthyroidism to ophthalmopathy. A discovery set of 100 patients (approximately 45 ophthalmopathy, just over 55 stable hyperthyroidism) was enrolled to explore V-J signatures distinguishing ophthalmopathy from hyperthyroidism. For training and testing, the 100 or so patients in the discovery cohort were randomly divided in a 7:3 ratio. After sampling, hyperthyroidism patients received methimazole starting at 30 mg daily, and ophthalmopathy patients received high-dose intravenous methylprednisolone. In total, 135 blood samples were TCR-sequenced: fewer than 50 ophthalmopathy, some 80 hyperthyroidism and some 17 hyperthyroidism-to-ophthalmopathy patients.

As for this clonotype: No antigen is known for it. Within one base of it there is no much larger clone, and no base qualities were kept.

The cysteine opens and the phenylalanine closes a CDR3 of 13 amino acids. The DNA shown is the 39-base CDR3, in frame from base 1. V is reduced by 10 bases and J by 3 bases, leaving a spacing of 16 bases between them. For repertoire sequencing, TCR beta CDR3 regions were amplified from RNA transcripts. The first round of RT-PCR was done with HTBI primers and the Qiagen OneStep RT-PCR kit, and was followed by a second round of multiplex PCR, then size selection and purification. The libraries underwent paired-end sequencing with 100 bp reads on an Illumina HiSeq2000. From the authors' description of their analysis: SOAPnuke was used to process the reads, removing any read that contained adapters or uncalled bases, had a mean Phred below 15, or lacked an exact match to the constant primer or identifier. COPE v1.2.5 was used to merge the high-quality paired reads. Each unique nucleotide sequence was treated as a clonotype, and MiTCR v1.1 was used to align the clonotypes to the IMGT TRB V, D and J references. Analysis was restricted to V-J combinations with a frequency above 0.0001, which covered about 99% of repertoires. A TCR clonal expansion and chaos score per V-J combination was defined as the ratio of F50 clonal expansion to chaos observed in the TCRdist matrix. Welch's t-statistics and random forest were used to reduce features to about 13 V-J combinations, which were fed into a naive Bayes classifier. Thyroid-blood repertoire similarity was quantified with the Morisita-Horn index. TCRdb's own reprocessing of the public reads used fastp at Q25 and MiXCR and kept productive beta chains. Records with the same CDR3 protein are collapsed into one entry carrying the most frequent genes and DNA. The V and J calls were determined by TCRdb, not by the authors. The sample contains over 150,000 distinct CDR3 sequences, 30% to 45% of them found a single time. About 6% of the sample rests with the top ten.

Overall study results and their limits: In validation, the model predicted ophthalmopathy progression with over 60% sensitivity and roughly 72% specificity; some twelve predicted patients were CT-confirmed with GO in a median of 6.5 months. Among expanded thyroid clonotypes with frequency above 0.001, most also showed up in blood, which suggests that blood repertoires may reflect the thyroid immune response. In cross-validation, the 13-signature model distinguished ophthalmopathy from stable hyperthyroidism with about 88% sensitivity and 81% to 83% specificity, and in the test set the corresponding values were approximately 80% and 75%. No statistical method was used to predetermine the sample size, and group allocation was not hidden from the investigators.

Ophthalmopathy patients had moderately to severely active disease, Clinical Activity Score of at least 3, NOSPECS grade of at least 4, and disease duration under 3 months. Anyone with other autoimmune diseases, uncontrolled infections, pregnancy or lactation was excluded from the study. Diagnosis relied on clinical symptoms, serum thyroxine, TRAb, thyroid ultrasound and orbital computed tomography. Using Ficoll-Paque density gradient centrifugation, PBMCs were isolated from 9.5 to 10 ml of fresh peripheral blood. Total RNA was extracted with Trizol reagent and quality-checked on an Agilent 2100 Bioanalyzer.

The sample was peripheral blood. The chain couples TRBV12-3 or TRBV12-4 to TRBJ2-7, with TRBD1 tentatively as D gene (8 bases match). The TCR originated in a woman aged 40-49 years with Graves' ophthalmopathy. Donor details come from another sample of the same person, matched by shared clones. The CDR3 reads as follows: CATEDREGYEQYF. The nucleotide sequence is TGTGCCACCGAGGACAGGGAGGGCTACGAGCAGTACTTC.